The 17 T cell receptor beta chains reported below all come from one sample, sequenced in a study of blood T cell repertoires in COVID-19. Profiled with immunoSEQ multiplex PCR; TCRdb holds only in-frame clones, not every one. The table has 250,000 to 350,000 clones, about 90% seen once. Sequenced input: peripheral blood. These receptors all come from a man aged 18-30 years with active or convalescent COVID-19.

The chain carries TRBV6-5 and TRBJ1-5; 7 bases agree with TRBD1. The CDR3 runs to 14 residues. Germline loops: CDR1 MNHEY, CDR2 SVGAGI. Germline trimming cut 3 bases from V and 6 bases from J; bases unmatched to any gene: 5. DNA for the CDR3: TGTGCCAGCAGTTATACAGGGGTTGGTCAGCCCCAGCATTTT. This sequence encodes CASSYTGVGQPQHF.

V and J are TRBV25-1 and TRBJ2-7; D possibly corresponds to TRBD2 (6 bases). CDR3 length equals 13 residues. The V end was cut by 4 bases, the J end by 3 bases, with 10 bases between. The germline CDR1 and CDR2 sequences are MGHDK and SYGVNS. The CDR3 loop reads CASSGAGSYEQYF. The CDR3 nucleotides read TGTGCCAGCAGTGGGGCCGGGAGCTACGAGCAGTACTTC.

The V gene is TRBV28, the J gene TRBJ1-1, with D unresolved. V shed 2 bases and J shed 2 bases, with 9 bases lying between them. The CDR3 covers 14 residues. CDR1 and CDR2 (germline): MDHEN, SYDVKM. CDR3: CASSLSWSNTEAFF. The CDR3 DNA is TGTGCCAGCAGTTTAAGTTGGAGCAACACTGAAGCTTTCTTT.

This clone was picked up one time. The chain combines TRBV19 with TRBJ1-2; the match to TRBD1 covers 11 bases. This CDR3 is 12 amino acids long. After removal of 10 bases from V and 7 bases from J, the junction contained 5 bases not matched to a gene. Looked up from germline, CDR1 is LNHDA and CDR2 is SQIVND (reference sequence). The CDR3 here is CATRTGGFGYTF. DNA of the CDR3: TGTGCCACCCGGACAGGGGGCTTTGGCTACACCTTC.

The chain has TRBV19 and TRBJ1-2, with TRBD1 matching 7 bases. CDR3 length: 14 amino acids. Germline CDR1 and CDR2: LNHDA and SQIVND (reference sequence). Losses at the gene ends were 1 base for V and 6 bases for J; bases not matched to a gene: 5. The CDR3: CASSIGGQSHGYTF. The CDR3 nucleotides are TGTGCCAGTAGTATAGGGGGACAGAGCCATGGCTACACCTTC.

The J gene is TRBJ2-7, the V gene TRBV15; 8 positions match TRBD1. Germline V CDR1 and CDR2: LNHNV, YYDKDF (reference sequence). V shed 0 bases, J shed 7 bases, and the junction held 11 bases outside the gene matches. The CDR3 is made up of 16 amino acids. In DNA, the CDR3 is TGTGCCACCAGCAGAGATAGGGCAGGGGGCGTATGGGAGCAGTACTTC. It codes for CATSRDRAGGVWEQYF.

The V gene is TRBV28, the J gene TRBJ1-2; weak D call: TRBD1 (5 bases). There are 14 residues in the CDR3. Between the trimmed V and J ends, which lost 7 bases and 3 bases, there was a span of 15 bases. The germline V gene has CDR1 MDHEN and CDR2 SYDVKM. CDR3 in amino acids: CASTTLQEYYGYTF. The CDR3 nucleotides are TGTGCCAGCACCACCCTACAGGAGTACTATGGCTACACCTTC.

V usage is TRBV3-1 (or the pseudogene TRBV3-2) and J usage is TRBJ2-2; weak D call: TRBD2 (5 bases). Germline V gives CDR1 LGHDT, CDR2 YNNKEL (reference sequence). The ends were cut back, 4 bases at V and 5 bases at J, with 8 bases in the middle. The CDR3 runs to 13 residues. CDR3 region: CASSPPGTGELFF. In DNA, the CDR3 is TGTGCCAGCAGCCCCCCGGGGACCGGGGAGCTGTTTTTT.

The chain links TRBV14 to TRBJ2-1; 7 positions match TRBD2. Germline V gene lookup returns CDR1 SGHDN and CDR2 FVKESK. V gave up 4 bases and J gave up 9 bases; unmatched junction bases: 6. This CDR3 contains 13 residues. This CDR3 reads CASSPRLATEQFF. As DNA, the CDR3 is TGTGCCAGCAGCCCCAGACTAGCCACTGAGCAGTTCTTC.

The rearrangement uses TRBV7-2 and TRBJ1-5; unclear D gene. Germline values: CDR1 SGHTA, CDR2 FQGNSA. There are 14 residues in the CDR3. With 4 bases removed from V and 7 bases from J, the gap between germline ends came to 14 bases. For the CDR3, the DNA is TGTGCCAGCAGCTCACACTTAGGAGGGCAGCCCCAGCATTTT. Protein product: CASSSHLGGQPQHF.

The chain links TRBV3-1 (or the pseudogene TRBV3-2) to TRBJ1-2; 8 bases line up with TRBD1. Germline V lookup: CDR1 LGHDT, CDR2 YNNKEL (reference sequence). Unmatched junction bases numbered 9, after V lost 4 bases and J lost 8 bases. The CDR3 is 14 amino acids. The CDR3 bases are TGTGCCAGCAGCCTGATTCAGGGGGCTAGCGGCTACACCTTC. This codes for CASSLIQGASGYTF.

The rearrangement links TRBV5-1 to TRBJ2-5, with D perhaps TRBD1 (6 bases). V was shortened by 1 base and J by 1 base, with 11 bases between the two germline ends. The germline CDR1 and CDR2 sequences are SGHRS and YFSETQ. The CDR3 spans 15 residues. The CDR3 nucleotides read TGCGCCAGCAGCTTGATGGGACACTTCCAAGAGACCCAGTACTTC. Translated, it gives CASSLMGHFQETQYF.

The CDR3 is CASRLQGSNQPQHF. CDR3 coding DNA: TGTGCCAGCAGGCTTCAGGGTAGTAATCAGCCCCAGCATTTT. This chain uses TRBV6-6 with TRBJ1-5; perhaps TRBD1 as D (5 bases). The CDR3 is made up of 14 amino acids. Trimming stripped 6 bases from V and 4 bases from J, with 13 bases between. Germline CDR1 and CDR2: MNHNY and SVGAGI (reference sequence).

The genes are TRBV11-2 and TRBJ2-2; 9 nucleotides align to TRBD1. This CDR3 region has 15 residues. The V segment lost 4 bases and the J segment 3 bases; nucleotides outside the gene matches: 3. Per germline, CDR1 SGHAT and CDR2 FQNNGV. CDR3 sequence (DNA): TGTGCCAGCAGCTGGACAGGGGTTTACACCGGGGAGCTGTTTTTT. Protein product: CASSWTGVYTGELFF.

The chain has TRBV5-1 and TRBJ2-3; 12 bases fit TRBD2. CDR1 is SGHRS and CDR2 is YFSETQ in the germline V gene. The CDR3 loop spans 17 amino acids. The junction had 9 bases not matched to a gene; V was cut back by 2 bases and J by 5 bases. The CDR3 sequence is CASSLGPSGGAEDTQYF. For the CDR3, the DNA is TGCGCCAGCAGCTTAGGTCCTAGCGGGGGGGCCGAAGATACGCAGTATTTT.

CDR3 amino acids: CSVARDRTTNEKLFF. The CDR3 nucleotides are TGCAGCGTGGCTAGGGACAGGACAACTAATGAAAAACTGTTTTTT. V gene TRBV29-1 combines with J gene TRBJ1-4; 8 nucleotides line up with TRBD1. The V segment lost 6 bases and the J segment 0 bases; nucleotides outside the gene matches: 6. This CDR3 has 15 amino acids. Per the germline V gene, CDR1 is SQVTM and CDR2 is ANQGSEA.

The rearrangement uses TRBV5-4 and TRBJ2-1; D is possibly TRBD2 (6 bases). CDR1 and CDR2 from the germline V gene are SGHNT and YYREEE (reference sequence). Trimming shortened V by 6 bases and J by 2 bases, and 12 bases separated the two germline ends. This CDR3 is built from 14 residues. The CDR3, as DNA: TGTGCCAGCATGCGGGGCGGCGCCTACAATGAGCAGTTCTTC. This sequence encodes CASMRGGAYNEQFF.